This paragraph covers one TCR beta chain sequence. In germline, CDR1 is SGHNT, CDR2 YENEEA. V was pared by 8 bases and J by 3 bases, with 10 bases between. The CDR3 runs to 12 residues. This sample stems from a study of cytomegalovirus exposure and HLA in healthy donors. Vbeta (60) and Jbeta (13) primers were used in the PCR. Some clones are missing from TCRdb's copy, which holds only in-frame ones; the method was immunoSEQ multiplex PCR. The sample carries more than 150,000 clones, 76% recorded once. This chain joins TRBV11-3 and TRBJ1-1; the D gene is possibly TRBD1 (6 bases). The sequenced sample was PBMCs. This TCR was sampled from a woman under 40 in good health and CMV-seropositive. The DNA for the CDR3 is TGTGCCAGCGGACAGATCGACACTGAAGCTTTCTTT. Amino acids: CASGQIDTEAFF.